The entry below describes one T cell receptor beta chain. The antigen remains unidentified. Method: immunoSEQ multiplex PCR; TCRdb's copy keeps in-frame clones and lacks some. The sample consists of roughly 72,000 clones, approximately 90% of them appearing once. The data were taken from a study of T cell responses to AZD1222 COVID-19 vaccine. The CDR3 is 18 amino acids. Germline loops: CDR1 SGHRS, CDR2 YFSETQ. The V end lost 0 bases, the J end lost 4 bases, and 20 bases lay between the germline ends. The study's findings and limits: Nearly half of the spike-specific TCRs reportedly recognize variant regions that carry no mutations.

The sample consisted of peripheral blood, taken 28 days after the second dose of the MenACWY control vaccine. This sequence joins TRBV5-1 and TRBJ2-1, with D possibly being TRBD1 (5 bases). The TCR comes from an adult who received the MenACWY meningococcal vaccine as a control. The CDR3 nucleotides read TGCGCCAGCAGCTTGGCCGGTCAGGGTTACCCCCCTTACAATGAGCAGTTCTTC. This gives the protein CASSLAGQGYPPYNEQFF.